Presented here are 14 T cell receptor beta chains from one specimen sequenced in a study of tumor-infiltrating T cells and Merkel cell polyomavirus. The wider study: The T cells studied were KLL-specific CD8+ cells against Merkel polyomavirus.

Immunohistochemistry showed robust Merkel cell polyomavirus Large T antigen staining in every patient's tumor. Method: immunoSEQ multiplex PCR; TCRdb's copy keeps in-frame clones and lacks some. The sample holds 20,000 to 30,000 clones, 70% to 90% seen once. Sequencing was carried out using lymph node tissue. The receptors originated from a man over 45 with Merkel cell carcinoma.

CDR3 sequence reads: CAIRPKGDEQFF. In DNA, the CDR3 is TGTGCCATTCGACCGAAGGGGGATGAGCAGTTCTTC. This rearrangement joins TRBV13 to TRBJ2-1, with D perhaps matching TRBD1 (6 bases). This CDR3 region has 12 residues. Trimming shortened V by 10 bases and J by 8 bases, and 15 bases separated the two germline ends. CDR1 is PRHDT and CDR2 is FYEKMQ in the germline V gene (reference sequence).

The chain carries TRBV28 and TRBJ2-7, with D possibly being TRBD1 (5 bases). Trimming shortened V by 6 bases and J by 2 bases, and 8 bases separated the two germline ends. The CDR3 has 12 residues. Germline lookup yields CDR1 MDHEN and CDR2 SYDVKM. DNA of the CDR3: TGTGCCAGCAGCCAGGGCACCTACGAGCAGTACTTC. Encoded protein: CASSQGTYEQYF.

The chain is built from TRBV6-1 and TRBJ2-3, with D possibly TRBD2 on 6 matching bases. Germline values: CDR1 MNHNS, CDR2 SASEGT. V was clipped by 4 bases and J by 6 bases, with 17 bases between them. The CDR3 is made up of 15 amino acids. CDR3 coding DNA: TGTGCCAGCAGTGTCCCCCTGACTAGATTGGATACGCAGTATTTT. Its translation is CASSVPLTRLDTQYF.

The gene calls are TRBV19 and TRBJ1-2, with D maybe TRBD1 (5 bases). The V gene lost 9 bases and the J gene lost 7 bases, with 27 bases spanning the gap. This CDR3 comprises 16 residues. Germline CDR1 is LNHDA and CDR2 is SQIVND (reference sequence). CDR3 region: CASQLWGGRRDGGYTF. CDR3 coding DNA: TGTGCCAGCCAACTATGGGGGGGGAGGAGAGATGGTGGCTACACCTTC.

In this sample, this clone is medium-sized. The chain is built from TRBV29-1 and TRBJ1-2; 8 positions agree with TRBD1. The germline CDR1 and CDR2 sequences are SQVTM and ANQGSEA. V was clipped by 4 bases and J by 8 bases; unmatched bases: 9. CDR3 length: 13 amino acids. CDR3 protein: CSVGTGRAGGYTF. The CDR3 DNA reads as TGCAGCGTTGGGACAGGGCGGGCGGGGGGCTACACCTTC.

The chain uses TRBV7-6 and TRBJ2-7; TRBD2 aligns across 13 bases. V was pared by 3 bases and J by 2 bases, with 1 base of the junction left unmatched. The CDR3 covers 15 residues. The germline gives CDR1 SGHVS, CDR2 FNYEAQ. CDR3 region: CASSLGTSGTYEQYF. CDR3 bases: TGTGCCAGCAGCTTGGGGACTAGCGGGACCTACGAGCAGTACTTC.

The genes are TRBV2 and TRBJ1-2, with D tentatively TRBD1 (6 bases). V shed 9 bases and J shed 3 bases, with 11 bases lying between them. The CDR3 sequence is 12 residues long. Germline V gene data show CDR1 as SNHLY and CDR2 as FYNNEI. As DNA, the CDR3 is TGTGCCAGACAGGGTGCGGACTATGGCTACACCTTC. Residues: CARQGADYGYTF.

The V and J genes are TRBV7-2 and TRBJ2-7; maybe TRBD1 (5 bases). The CDR3 length is 11 residues. Germline V gene sequence: CDR1 SGHTA, CDR2 FQGNSA. Trimming took off 5 bases at V and 4 bases at J, with 6 bases between the two ends. CDR3 amino acids: CASSDRYEQYF. The CDR3 DNA reads TGTGCCAGCAGCGACAGATACGAGCAGTACTTC.

The rearrangement uses TRBV28 and TRBJ2-3; 10 positions agree with TRBD2. The CDR3 spans 16 residues. V lost 6 bases to trimming and J lost 2 bases; unmatched junction nucleotides: 8. The germline V gene encodes CDR1 MDHEN and CDR2 SYDVKM. CDR3 DNA: TGTGCCAGCAGGGGGGGGCTAGCGGGAGTCACAGATACGCAGTATTTT. It yields the protein CASRGGLAGVTDTQYF.

This sequence joins TRBV20-1 and TRBJ2-7, with D possibly being TRBD1 (6 bases). The V end was cut by 7 bases, the J end by 10 bases, with 17 bases between. The CDR3 is 11 amino acids. Germline lookup yields CDR1 DFQATT and CDR2 SNEGSKA (reference sequence). In nucleotides, the CDR3 is TGCAGTGTCCTGGGGGCTACCTATCAGTACTTC. Amino acid sequence: CSVLGATYQYF.

This chain uses TRBV11-2 with TRBJ2-1, with 8 bases identical to TRBD1. The V gene end was trimmed by 5 bases and the J gene end by 1 base; junction bases not matched to a gene: 10. The length of the CDR3 is 17 residues. Germline V gives CDR1 SGHAT, CDR2 FQNNGV. The CDR3 sequence: CASSPRDRGVSYNEQFF. The CDR3 DNA sequence: TGTGCCAGCAGCCCTAGAGACAGGGGAGTATCCTACAATGAGCAGTTCTTC.

The rearrangement joins TRBV10-3 to TRBJ2-1, with TRBD2 as a possible D gene (5 bases). The length of the CDR3 is 13 residues. Germline CDR1 ENHRY, CDR2 SYGVKD. Between the trimmed V and J ends, which lost 6 bases and 3 bases, there was a span of 9 bases. CDR3: CAISKTSYNEQFF. Here the CDR3 DNA reads TGTGCCATCAGCAAAACTAGCTACAATGAGCAGTTCTTC.

The CDR3, as DNA: TGTGCCAGCAGTACTGGGACAGCGGATGGCTACACCTTC. As protein: CASSTGTADGYTF. The V call is TRBV6-6, the J call TRBJ1-2; 7 positions match TRBD1. Germline CDR1 and CDR2: MNHNY and SVGAGI (reference sequence). CDR3 length: 13 amino acids. The ends lost 5 bases at V and 6 bases at J; junction bases unmatched: 6.

The rearrangement links TRBV2 to TRBJ1-2, with a weak D call TRBD1 (5 bases). Trimming shortened V by 2 bases and J by 0 bases, and 10 bases separated the two germline ends. Per germline, CDR1 SNHLY and CDR2 FYNNEI. The CDR3 has 15 residues. CDR3 nucleotide sequence: TGTGCCAGCAGTGAATTGAAGGGGACTAACTATGGCTACACCTTC. Translation gives CASSELKGTNYGYTF.